This T cell receptor beta chain stems from a study of response to subunit inactivated influenza vaccine. This clonotype was observed a handful of times. Its antigen is as yet unknown. TCRdb reanalysed the RT-PCR reads using MiXCR and keeps one entry per CDR3 protein. Of about 520,000 distinct CDR3 sequences in the sample, approximately 6.9% are singletons; the top ten hold around 14%. This CDR3 has 15 residues. The germline V and J ends were trimmed by 0 bases and 0 bases, with 8 bases remaining between them. Germline CDR1 reads KGHSH; CDR2 reads LQKENI. Whole-study findings and limits: After each seasonal influenza vaccination, few new T cells are recruited, the authors suggested.

The input for sequencing was PBMCs from blood, taken less than 30 months after vaccination. The TCR was taken from a man aged 50 to 75 who received an inactivated influenza vaccine. The chain recombines TRBV18 with TRBJ2-5; D gene unclear. CDR3: CASSPPHWYQETQYF. CDR3 bases: TGTGCCAGCTCACCACCCCATTGGTACCAAGAGACCCAGTACTTC.